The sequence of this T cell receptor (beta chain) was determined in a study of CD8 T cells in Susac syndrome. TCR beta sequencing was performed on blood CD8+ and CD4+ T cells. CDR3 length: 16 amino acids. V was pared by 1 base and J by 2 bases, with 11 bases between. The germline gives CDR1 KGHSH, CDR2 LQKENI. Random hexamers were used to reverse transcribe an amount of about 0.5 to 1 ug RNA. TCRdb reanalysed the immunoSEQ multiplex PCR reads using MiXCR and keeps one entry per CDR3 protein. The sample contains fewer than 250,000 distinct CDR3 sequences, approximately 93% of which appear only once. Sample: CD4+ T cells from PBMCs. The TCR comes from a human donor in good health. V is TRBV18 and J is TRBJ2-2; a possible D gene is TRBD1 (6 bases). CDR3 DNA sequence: TGTGCCAGCTCACCACGGGACAAGCTAAACACCGGGGAGCTGTTTTTT. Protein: CASSPRDKLNTGELFF.